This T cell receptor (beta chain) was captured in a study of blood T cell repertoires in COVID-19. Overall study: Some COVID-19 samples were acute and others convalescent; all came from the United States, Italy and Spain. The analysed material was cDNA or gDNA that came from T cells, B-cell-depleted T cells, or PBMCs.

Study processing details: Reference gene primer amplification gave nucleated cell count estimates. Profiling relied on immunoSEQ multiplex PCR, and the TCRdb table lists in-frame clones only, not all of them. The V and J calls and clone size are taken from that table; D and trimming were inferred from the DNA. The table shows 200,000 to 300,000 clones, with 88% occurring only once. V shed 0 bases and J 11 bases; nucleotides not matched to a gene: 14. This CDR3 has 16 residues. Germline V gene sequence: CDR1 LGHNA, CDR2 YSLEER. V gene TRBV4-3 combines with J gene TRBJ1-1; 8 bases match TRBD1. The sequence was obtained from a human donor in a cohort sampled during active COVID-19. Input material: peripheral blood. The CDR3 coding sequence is TGCGCCAGCAGCCAAGACGGGGCAGGGGGCGGATTGTGGGCTTTCTTT. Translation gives CASSQDGAGGGLWAFF.